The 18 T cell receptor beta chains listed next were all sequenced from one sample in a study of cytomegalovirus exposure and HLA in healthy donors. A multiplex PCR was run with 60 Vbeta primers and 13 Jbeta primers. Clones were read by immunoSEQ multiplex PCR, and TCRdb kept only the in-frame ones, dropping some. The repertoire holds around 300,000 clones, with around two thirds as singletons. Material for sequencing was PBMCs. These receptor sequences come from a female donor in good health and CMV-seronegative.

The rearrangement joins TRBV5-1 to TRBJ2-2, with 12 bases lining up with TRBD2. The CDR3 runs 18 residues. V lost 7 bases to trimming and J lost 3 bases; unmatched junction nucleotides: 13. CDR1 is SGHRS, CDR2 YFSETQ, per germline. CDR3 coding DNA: TGCGCCAGCCATTCCGGGACTAGCGGGTTTTCTCACACCGGGGAGCTGTTTTTT. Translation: CASHSGTSGFSHTGELFF.

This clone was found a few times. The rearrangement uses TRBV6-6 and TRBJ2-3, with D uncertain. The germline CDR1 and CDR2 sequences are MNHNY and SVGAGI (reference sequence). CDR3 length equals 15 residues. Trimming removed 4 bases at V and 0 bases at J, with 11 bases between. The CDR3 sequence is CASSSQATSTDTQYF. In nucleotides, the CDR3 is TGTGCCAGCAGTTCTCAGGCCACTAGCACAGATACGCAGTATTTT.

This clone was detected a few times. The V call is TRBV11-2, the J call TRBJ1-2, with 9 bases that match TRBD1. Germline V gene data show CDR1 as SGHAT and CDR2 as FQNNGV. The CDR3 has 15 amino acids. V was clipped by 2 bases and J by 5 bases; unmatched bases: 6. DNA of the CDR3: TGTGCCAGCAGCTTACCAAAGGACAGGGGATATGGCTACACCTTC. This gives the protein CASSLPKDRGYGYTF.

The CDR3 DNA follows: TGTGCCAGCGACCTCGGGGTCCGCACTAGCATGAACACTGAAGCTTTCTTT. It translates to CASDLGVRTSMNTEAFF. The chain links TRBV2 to TRBJ1-1; no firm D call. The germline CDR1 and CDR2 sequences are SNHLY and FYNNEI. The CDR3 runs 17 residues. The V end lost 8 bases, the J end lost 0 bases, and 22 bases lay between the germline ends. The variable domain in full, with the rest retrieved from reference TRBV2 and TRBJ1-1, is EPEVTQTPSHQVTQMGQEVILRCVPISNHLYFYWYRQILGQKVEFLVSFYNNEISEKSEIFDDQFSVERPDGSNFTLKIRSTKLEDSAMYFCASDLGVRTSMNTEAFFGQGTRLTVV.

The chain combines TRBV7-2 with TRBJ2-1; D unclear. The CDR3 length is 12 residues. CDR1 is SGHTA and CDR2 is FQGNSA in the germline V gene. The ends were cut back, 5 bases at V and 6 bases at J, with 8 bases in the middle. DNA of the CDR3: TGTGCCAGCAGCCTCAGCGTCAATGAGCAGTTCTTC. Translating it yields CASSLSVNEQFF.

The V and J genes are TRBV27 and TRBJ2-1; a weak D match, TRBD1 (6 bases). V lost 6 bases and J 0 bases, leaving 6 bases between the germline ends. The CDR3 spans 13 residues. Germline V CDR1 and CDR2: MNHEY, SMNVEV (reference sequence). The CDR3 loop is CASRDSSYNEQFF. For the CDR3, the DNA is TGTGCCAGCAGGGACAGCTCCTACAATGAGCAGTTCTTC.

The CDR3 DNA reads as TGTGCCAGCAGCTCTCAGGGGAGGGGGCAAGAGACCCAGTACTTC. Translated: CASSSQGRGQETQYF. The chain carries TRBV5-4 and TRBJ2-5, with D possibly TRBD2 on 7 matching bases. The V and J ends lost 3 bases and 2 bases respectively, with 14 bases between them. Per germline, CDR1 SGHNT and CDR2 YYREEE (reference sequence). The CDR3 consists of 15 residues.

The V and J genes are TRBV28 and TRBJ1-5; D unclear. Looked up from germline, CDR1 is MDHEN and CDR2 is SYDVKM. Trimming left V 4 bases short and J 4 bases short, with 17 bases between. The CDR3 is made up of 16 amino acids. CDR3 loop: CASSSIKTENNQPQHF. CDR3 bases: TGTGCCAGCAGTTCCATCAAGACTGAGAATAATCAGCCCCAGCATTTT.

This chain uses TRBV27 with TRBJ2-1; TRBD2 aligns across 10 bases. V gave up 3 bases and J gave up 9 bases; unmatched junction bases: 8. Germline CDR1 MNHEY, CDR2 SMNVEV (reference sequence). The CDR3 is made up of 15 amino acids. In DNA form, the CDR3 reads TGTGCCAGCAGTTTCGGAGCGGGAGGGCCGGTTGAGCAGTTCTTC. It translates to CASSFGAGGPVEQFF.

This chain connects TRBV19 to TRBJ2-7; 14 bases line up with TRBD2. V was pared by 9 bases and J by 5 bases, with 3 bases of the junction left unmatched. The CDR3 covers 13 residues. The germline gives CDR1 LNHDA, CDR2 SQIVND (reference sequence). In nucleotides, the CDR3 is TGTGCCAGCGGGGGACTAGCGGGAGACGAGCAGTACTTC. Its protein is CASGGLAGDEQYF.

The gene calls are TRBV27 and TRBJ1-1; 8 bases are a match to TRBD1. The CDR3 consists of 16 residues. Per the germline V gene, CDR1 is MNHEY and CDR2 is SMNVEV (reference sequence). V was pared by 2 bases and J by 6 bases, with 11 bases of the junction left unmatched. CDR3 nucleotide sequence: TGTGCCAGCAGTTTAAATCCGCTCACAGGGGGTGCTGAAGCTTTCTTT. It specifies CASSLNPLTGGAEAFF.

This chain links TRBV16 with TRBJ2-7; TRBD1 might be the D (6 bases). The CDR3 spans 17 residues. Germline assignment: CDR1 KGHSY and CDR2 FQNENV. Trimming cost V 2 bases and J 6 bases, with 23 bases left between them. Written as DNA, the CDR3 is TGTGCCAGCAGCCAAATTAGGCCGGCGCAGGGGTTTGCCGAGCAGTACTTC. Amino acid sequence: CASSQIRPAQGFAEQYF.

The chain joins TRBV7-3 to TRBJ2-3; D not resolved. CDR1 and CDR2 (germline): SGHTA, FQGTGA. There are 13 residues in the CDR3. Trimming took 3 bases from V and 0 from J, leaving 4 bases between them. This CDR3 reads CASSFQSTDTQYF. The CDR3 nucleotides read TGTGCCAGCAGCTTTCAAAGCACAGATACGCAGTATTTT. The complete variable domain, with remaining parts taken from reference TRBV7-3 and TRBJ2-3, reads GAGVSQTPSNKVTEKGKYVELRCDPISGHTALYWYRQSLGQGPEFLIYFQGTGAADDSGLPNDRFFAVRPEGSVSTLKIQRTERGDSAVYLCASSFQSTDTQYFGPGTRLTVL.

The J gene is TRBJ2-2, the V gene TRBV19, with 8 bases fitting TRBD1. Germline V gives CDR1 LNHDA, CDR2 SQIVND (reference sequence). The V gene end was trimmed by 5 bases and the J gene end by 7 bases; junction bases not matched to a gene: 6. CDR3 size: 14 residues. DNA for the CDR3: TGTGCCAGTAGTCCGCAGGGGGCTCTCGGGGAGCTGTTTTTT. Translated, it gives CASSPQGALGELFF.

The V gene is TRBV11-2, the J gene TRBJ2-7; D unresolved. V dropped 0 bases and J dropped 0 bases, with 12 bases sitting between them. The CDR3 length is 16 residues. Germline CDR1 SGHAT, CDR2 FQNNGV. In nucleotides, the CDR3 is TGTGCCAGCAGCTTAGAGGTGGGCTCAAGCTCCTACGAGCAGTACTTC. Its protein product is CASSLEVGSSSYEQYF.

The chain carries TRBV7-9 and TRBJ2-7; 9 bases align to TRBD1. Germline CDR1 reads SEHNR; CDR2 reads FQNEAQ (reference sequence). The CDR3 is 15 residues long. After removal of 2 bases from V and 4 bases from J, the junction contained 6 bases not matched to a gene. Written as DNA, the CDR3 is TGTGCCAGCAGCTTATCTAGACAGGGGGAATACGAGCAGTACTTC. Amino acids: CASSLSRQGEYEQYF.

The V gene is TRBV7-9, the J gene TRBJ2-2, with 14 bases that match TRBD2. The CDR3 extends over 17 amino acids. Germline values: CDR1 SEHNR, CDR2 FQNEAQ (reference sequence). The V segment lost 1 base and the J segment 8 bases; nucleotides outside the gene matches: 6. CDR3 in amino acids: CASSLDGTSGRRGELFF. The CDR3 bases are TGTGCCAGCAGCTTAGACGGGACTAGCGGGAGAAGAGGGGAGCTGTTTTTT.

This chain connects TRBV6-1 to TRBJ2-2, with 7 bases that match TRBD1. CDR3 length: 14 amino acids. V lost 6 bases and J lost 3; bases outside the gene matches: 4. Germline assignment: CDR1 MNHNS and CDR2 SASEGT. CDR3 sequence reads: CASRRQGDTGELFF. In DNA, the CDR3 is TGTGCCAGCAGAAGGCAGGGGGACACCGGGGAGCTGTTTTTT.